The 20 T cell receptor beta chains in this list originate from one sample, sequenced in a study of cytomegalovirus exposure and HLA in healthy donors. The PCR employed 60 Vbeta primers together with 13 Jbeta primers. Some clones are missing from TCRdb's copy, which holds only in-frame ones; the method was immunoSEQ multiplex PCR. The table has over 110,000 clones, 82% seen once. Sequenced sample: PBMCs. The receptors come from a male donor in good health and CMV-seronegative.

This chain joins TRBV10-3 and TRBJ2-3; 7 bases map to TRBD1. V lost 9 bases, J lost 0 bases, and 3 bases stayed unmatched. Germline CDR1 ENHRY, CDR2 SYGVKD. The CDR3 loop spans 13 amino acids. CDR3 sequence reads: CAMGQTSTDTQYF. Written as DNA, the CDR3 is TGTGCCATGGGACAGACTAGCACAGATACGCAGTATTTT.

The rearrangement uses TRBV7-8 and TRBJ2-1; TRBD2 matches at 8 bases. This CDR3 is built from 16 residues. Germline trimming cut 5 bases from V and 7 bases from J; bases unmatched to any gene: 13. Germline assignment: CDR1 SGHVS and CDR2 FQNEAQ. The CDR3 DNA is TGTGCCAGCAGCCCGAACGGGAGGGTGCTTGCGAATGAGCAGTTCTTC. This codes for CASSPNGRVLANEQFF.

V is TRBV7-6 and J is TRBJ2-7; TRBD2 might be the D (6 bases). CDR1 SGHVS and CDR2 FNYEAQ come from the germline V gene. The V end lost 5 bases, the J end lost 4 bases, and 9 bases lay between the germline ends. This CDR3 region has 12 residues. The CDR3 DNA reads as TGTGCCAGCAGCCCGGCGGGGTACGAGCAGTACTTC. It codes for CASSPAGYEQYF.

The chain combines TRBV7-2 with TRBJ1-5; the D is unclear. Germline lookup yields CDR1 SGHTA and CDR2 FQGNSA. The CDR3 sequence is 14 residues long. Trimming left V 3 bases short and J 6 bases short, with 12 bases between. The CDR3 is CASSLSLEPQPQHF. CDR3 DNA: TGTGCCAGCAGCTTGAGCCTCGAGCCTCAGCCCCAGCATTTT.

The chain uses TRBV9 and TRBJ2-1, with TRBD2 matching over 8 bases. With 8 bases clipped from V and 4 bases from J, the junction kept 11 bases outside the gene matches. This CDR3 is built from 15 residues. Germline V lookup: CDR1 SGDLS, CDR2 YYNGEE. The CDR3 coding sequence is TGTGCCAGTAACCGGGAGGGCCTAGGGTACAATGAGCAGTTCTTC. Protein: CASNREGLGYNEQFF.

This clone appeared a single time. The chain joins TRBV29-1 to TRBJ2-3; D may be TRBD2 (6 bases). Trimming shortened V by 3 bases and J by 1 base, and 11 bases separated the two germline ends. The CDR3 loop spans 14 amino acids. Germline lookup yields CDR1 SQVTM and CDR2 ANQGSEA. CDR3 protein: CSVEGGSRTDTQYF. CDR3 DNA: TGCAGCGTTGAGGGGGGTAGCCGCACAGATACGCAGTATTTT.

The chain uses TRBV9 and TRBJ2-3, with 14 bases lining up with TRBD2. V dropped 2 bases and J dropped 1; count of bases not matched to a gene: 0. The CDR3 spans 16 residues. Germline V gene data show CDR1 as SGDLS and CDR2 as YYNGEE. This chain's CDR3 is CASSVGLAGGTDTQYF. The CDR3 region has the DNA TGTGCCAGCAGCGTGGGACTAGCGGGAGGCACAGATACGCAGTATTTT.

The genes are TRBV14 and TRBJ1-5, with D perhaps TRBD1 (5 bases). CDR1 is SGHDN, CDR2 FVKESK, per germline. Trimming took off 4 bases at V and 8 bases at J, with 9 bases between the two ends. CDR3 size: 12 residues. The CDR3 coding sequence is TGTGCCAGCAGCCTGGGAGGGGAGCCCCAGCATTTT. This translates into CASSLGGEPQHF.

The chain joins TRBV5-6 to TRBJ2-7, with a possible D match to TRBD2 (5 bases). CDR3 length: 15 residues. From germline, CDR1 is SGHDT and CDR2 YYEEEE. Trimming cost V 2 bases and J 3 bases, with 15 bases left between them. The CDR3 sequence: CASSFESRRFYEQYF. The CDR3 DNA reads TGTGCCAGCAGCTTTGAATCCAGGAGGTTCTACGAGCAGTACTTC.

CDR3 bases: TGTGCCAGTAGTATAGGGACAGGGGTTGACTACGAGCAGTACTTC. Its protein is CASSIGTGVDYEQYF. The genes are TRBV19 and TRBJ2-7; TRBD1 matches 9 bases. From germline, CDR1 is LNHDA and CDR2 SQIVND (reference sequence). CDR3 length: 15 amino acids. Losses at the gene ends were 1 base for V and 3 bases for J; bases not matched to a gene: 4. The full variable domain, rest sourced from reference TRBV19 and TRBJ2-7, is DGGITQSPKYLFRKEGQNVTLSCEQNLNHDAMYWYRQDPGQGLRLIYYSQIVNDFQKGDIAEGYSVSREKKESFPLTVTSAQKNPTAFYLCASSIGTGVDYEQYFGPGTRLTVT.

Note on this clone: Relative to the germline gene, one junction end is altered; a read error may explain this. The chain joins TRBV5-1 to TRBJ2-1; TRBD2 matches at 12 bases. From germline, CDR1 is SGHRS and CDR2 YFSETQ. The CDR3 runs to 15 residues. The CDR3 sequence: CANSWTSGDPNEQFF. CDR3 nucleotide sequence: TGCGCCAACAGCTGGACTAGCGGGGACCCCAATGAGCAGTTCTTC.

V gene TRBV6-1 combines with J gene TRBJ2-7; perhaps TRBD2 as D (6 bases). The V gene's germline CDR1 is MNHNS and CDR2 SASEGT. Trimming pared 6 bases from V and 1 base from J, leaving 10 bases between. The CDR3 runs to 13 residues. This chain's CDR3 is CASRASGSYEQYF. Here the CDR3 DNA reads TGTGCCAGCAGGGCCAGCGGGTCCTACGAGCAGTACTTC.

The chain recombines TRBV6-1 with TRBJ2-2; 8 positions agree with TRBD1. The J segment lost 5 bases and the V segment lost 1 base, leaving 9 bases of the junction unmatched. This CDR3 spans 17 amino acids. CDR1 is MNHNS and CDR2 is SASEGT in the germline V gene. CDR3 sequence: CASSEGFRQGWTGELFF. DNA of the CDR3: TGTGCCAGCAGTGAAGGTTTTAGACAGGGGTGGACCGGGGAGCTGTTTTTT.

A few counts support this clone. The chain has TRBV13 and TRBJ2-7; 7 bases line up with TRBD2. The V gene end was trimmed by 2 bases and the J gene end by 2 bases; junction bases not matched to a gene: 6. This CDR3 comprises 15 residues. The germline gives CDR1 PRHDT, CDR2 FYEKMQ (reference sequence). CDR3 sequence reads: CASSLMSSGPYEQYF. The CDR3 region has the DNA TGTGCCAGCAGCTTAATGTCTAGCGGACCCTACGAGCAGTACTTC.

V usage is TRBV30 and J usage is TRBJ1-4, with 8 bases that match TRBD1. This CDR3 has 16 amino acids. Per germline, CDR1 GTSNPN and CDR2 SVGIG (reference sequence). V shed 1 base and J 5 bases; nucleotides not matched to a gene: 9. This CDR3 is CAWSATRDRSNEKLFF. For the CDR3, the DNA is TGTGCCTGGAGTGCCACCCGGGACAGGAGCAATGAAAAACTGTTTTTT.

This chain joins TRBV11-2 and TRBJ2-2; D perhaps matches TRBD1 (5 bases). V was cut by 1 base and J by 4 bases, with 13 bases left in between. CDR3 length: 16 amino acids. The germline V gene has CDR1 SGHAT and CDR2 FQNNGV. The CDR3 DNA reads as TGTGCCAGCAGCTTAGTCAGGGATGTGGGCACCGGGGAGCTGTTTTTT. Translation: CASSLVRDVGTGELFF.

The rearrangement links TRBV6-1 to TRBJ1-4; D remains ambiguous. This CDR3 is built from 13 residues. V dropped 2 bases and J dropped 8 bases, with 9 bases sitting between them. Germline V gives CDR1 MNHNS, CDR2 SASEGT. CDR3 region: CASSERVAEKLFF. The CDR3 region has the DNA TGTGCCAGCAGTGAAAGAGTAGCCGAAAAACTGTTTTTT.

The gene calls are TRBV4-1 and TRBJ1-2; TRBD1 is a possible D gene (5 bases). CDR3 length: 17 residues. V was cut by 0 bases and J by 0 bases, with 14 bases left in between. Looked up from germline, CDR1 is MGHRA and CDR2 is YSYEKL. CDR3 sequence: CASSQDLPRGANYGYTF. CDR3 sequence (DNA): TGCGCCAGCAGCCAAGATCTCCCCCGGGGGGCTAACTATGGCTACACCTTC.

The genes are TRBV25-1 and TRBJ1-1; D is undetermined. Between the trimmed V and J ends, which lost 3 bases and 6 bases, there was a span of 8 bases. Germline loops: CDR1 MGHDK, CDR2 SYGVNS. This CDR3 spans 12 amino acids. CDR3 region: CASSDLGAEAFF. CDR3 DNA sequence: TGTGCCAGCAGTGATCTCGGGGCTGAAGCTTTCTTT.

A single count supports this clone. The chain combines TRBV25-1 with TRBJ2-7; the D gene is possibly TRBD1 (6 bases). Deletions cut 6 bases from V and 3 bases from J, with 12 bases between. Germline V gene sequence: CDR1 MGHDK, CDR2 SYGVNS. This CDR3 is 13 amino acids long. CDR3 nucleotides: TGTGCCAGCAGCCAAGGGGGTTTCTACGAGCAGTACTTC. Amino acid sequence: CASSQGGFYEQYF.